A selection of T cell receptor beta chains follows, all from one sample in a study of cytomegalovirus exposure and HLA in healthy donors. Generated by immunoSEQ multiplex PCR, the TCRdb table keeps only in-frame clones and is missing some. The table includes around 130,000 clones, 74% detected once. Source material: PBMCs. Every receptor here comes from a woman in her fifties or sixties in good health and CMV-seropositive. The CDR3 runs from the conserved cysteine through the conserved F or W. The D gene is left open where the match is weak. Expanded clones get a size class; other rows say once, few or many, or leave the size out.

TRBJ2-2 - TRBV27 - CASSPVSAGELFF TGTGCCAGCAGTCCCGTCTCTGCCGGGGAGCTGTTTTTT
TRBJ1-4 - TRBV5-1 TRBD1 CASSLEGAREEKLFF TGCGCCAGCAGCTTGGAGGGGGCTAGGGAGGAAAAACTGTTTTTT
TRBJ1-1 - TRBV5-6 - CASSLISGGQTEAFF TGTGCCAGCAGCTTAATATCCGGGGGGCAGACTGAAGCTTTCTTT
TRBJ1-5 - TRBV18 TRBD1 CASSPKDRGRNSNQPQHF TGTGCCAGCTCACCCAAGGACAGGGGGCGAAATAGCAATCAGCCCCAGCATTTT
TRBJ1-2 - TRBV28 - CASTLLDSYGYPF TGTGCCAGCACCCTCCTTGACAGCTATGGCTACCCCTTC
TRBJ2-1 - TRBV7-2 - CASSLGGANEQFF TGTGCCAGCAGCTTGGGGGGGGCCAATGAGCAGTTCTTC
TRBJ2-2 - TRBV18 - CASSPMADRANTGELFF TGTGCCAGCTCACCCATGGCAGACAGAGCGAACACCGGGGAGCTGTTTTTT
TRBJ2-7 - TRBV6-1 - CASSRTHEQYF TGTGCCAGCAGCAGGACACACGAGCAGTACTTC
TRBJ1-1 - TRBV29-1 - CSAWNTEAFF TGCAGCGCTTGGAACACTGAAGCTTTCTTT
TRBJ1-2 - TRBV2 - CASSELRTPGKGYTF TGTGCCAGCAGTGAACTAAGAACGCCCGGGAAAGGCTACACCTTC
TRBJ2-3 - TRBV11-2 TRBD1 CASTRTGGYTDTQYF TGTGCCAGCACCCGGACAGGGGGCTACACAGATACGCAGTATTTT
TRBJ2-1 - TRBV9 TRBD2 CASSVETGGAVNEQFF TGTGCCAGCAGCGTAGAGACGGGGGGGGCGGTCAATGAGCAGTTCTTC
TRBJ2-2 - TRBV10-2 TRBD2 CASSTSGGASGELFF TGCGCCAGCAGTACTAGCGGGGGGGCTTCCGGGGAGCTGTTTTTT
TRBJ2-3 - TRBV7-8 - CASSLDQGGWGTDTQYF TGTGCCAGCAGCTTAGACCAGGGCGGATGGGGCACAGATACGCAGTATTTT
TRBJ2-3 - TRBV7-8 TRBD2 CASSLGGLAARTDTQYF TGTGCCAGCAGCTTAGGCGGCCTAGCGGCCCGCACAGATACGCAGTATTTT
TRBJ2-1 - TRBV6-1 - CASSEALRYNEQFF TGTGCCAGCAGTGAAGCGCTTCGGTACAATGAGCAGTTCTTC
TRBJ2-7 - TRBV7-9 - CASSRGLSYEQYF TGTGCCAGCAGCCGAGGACTTTCCTACGAGCAGTACTTC
TRBJ2-7 few TRBV7-2 - CASSLGRASREQYF TGTGCCAGCAGCTTAGGGCGGGCGTCCCGCGAGCAGTACTTC
TRBJ2-1 - TRBV6-4 - CASSAGGPYNEQFF TGTGCCAGCAGTGCCGGGGGACCCTACAATGAGCAGTTCTTC
TRBJ2-4 - TRBV5-1 TRBD1 CASTEPGTGPDIQYF TGCGCCAGCACTGAACCCGGGACAGGGCCGGACATTCAGTACTTC
TRBJ2-5 - TRBV28 - CASSMSRKETQYF TGTGCCAGCAGTATGTCTAGAAAAGAGACCCAGTACTTC
TRBJ1-1 - TRBV6-5 TRBD1 CASSYRQGGNTEAFF TGTGCCAGCAGTTATCGACAGGGGGGTAACACTGAAGCTTTCTTT
TRBJ2-1 - TRBV25-1 - CASSGGLEQFF TGTGCCAGCAGTGGGGGACTTGAGCAGTTCTTC
TRBJ1-6 - TRBV9 - CASSPRTADTSPLHF TGTGCCAGCAGCCCCAGGACAGCGGACACTTCACCCCTCCACTTT
TRBJ1-6 - TRBV7-8 - CASSLVASNSPLHF TGTGCCAGCAGCTTAGTAGCCAGCAATTCACCCCTCCACTTT
TRBJ1-4 - TRBV13 - CASSLQGKREKLFF TGTGCCAGCAGCTTACAGGGGAAGCGGGAAAAACTGTTTTTT
TRBJ2-5 few TRBV2 TRBD2 CASSGLAVGETQYF TGTGCCAGCAGTGGACTAGCGGTCGGGGAGACCCAGTACTTC
TRBJ2-3 - TRBV2 TRBD1 CASMPGQGRSDTQYF TGTGCCAGTATGCCGGGACAGGGGAGGTCAGATACGCAGTATTTT
TRBJ1-5 - TRBV13 - CASSLKGGDQPQHF TGTGCCAGCAGCTTAAAGGGAGGGGATCAGCCCCAGCATTTT
TRBJ1-1 - TRBV10-2 - CASTGAGPEAFF TGCGCCAGCACAGGGGCCGGTCCCGAAGCTTTCTTT
TRBJ2-7 few TRBV21-1 - CASSKKAAGTGTLLYEQYF TGTGCCAGCAGCAAAAAGGCGGCCGGGACAGGGACCCTACTCTACGAGCAGTACTTC
TRBJ2-2 few TRBV5-6 - CASSLLVRETNTGELFF TGTGCCAGCAGCTTGTTGGTCCGGGAGACGAACACCGGGGAGCTGTTTTTT
TRBJ1-2 - TRBV2 - CASSGQYGYTF TGTGCCAGCAGCGGACAGTATGGCTACACCTTC
TRBJ1-6 - TRBV18 - CASSPTPGVHNSPLHF TGTGCCAGCTCACCAACGCCGGGGGTACATAATTCACCCCTCCACTTT
TRBJ2-1 - TRBV2 TRBD2 CASSFSGGEYNEQFF TGTGCCAGCAGTTTTAGCGGGGGGGAGTACAATGAGCAGTTCTTC
TRBJ2-7 - TRBV12-5 TRBD1 CASGTGTVWEQYF TGTGCTAGTGGCACAGGGACAGTCTGGGAGCAGTACTTC
TRBJ1-1 - TRBV19 - CASSGGGVEAFF TGTGCCAGTTCCGGGGGAGGGGTTGAAGCTTTCTTT
TRBJ2-3 - TRBV10-1 - CASSEPWADTQYF TGCGCCAGCAGTGAGCCTTGGGCGGATACGCAGTATTTT
TRBJ2-7 - TRBV7-2 TRBD1 CASSLASGTDYEQYF TGTGCCAGCAGCTTAGCTTCCGGGACAGACTACGAGCAGTACTTC
TRBJ2-7 - TRBV12-5 - CASGLDPRRGASYEQYF TGTGCTAGTGGTTTGGACCCCCGGAGGGGTGCCTCCTACGAGCAGTACTTC
TRBJ2-7 - TRBV25-1 - CASSEPGVSYEQYF TGTGCCAGCAGTGAGCCGGGAGTCAGCTACGAGCAGTACTTC
TRBJ1-2 - TRBV4-1 TRBD1 CASSQPGTGGYGYTF TGCGCCAGCAGCCAACCCGGGACAGGGGGATATGGCTACACCTTC
TRBJ1-6 - TRBV2 - CASTSNGEGLSSPLHF TGTGCCAGCACCTCGAATGGGGAGGGGTTAAGTTCACCCCTCCACTTT